By its share, the clone carrying this T cell receptor beta chain is medium-sized (0.01 to 0.1%). The data originate from a study of glioma-infiltrating T cells. This CDR3 has 14 residues. Germline assignment: CDR1 MNHEY and CDR2 SMNVEV (reference sequence). The ends lost 3 bases at V and 6 bases at J; junction bases unmatched: 4. Amplification of TCR alpha and beta CDR3 regions from RNA used iRepertoire nested multiplex PCR. TCRdb called the multiplex PCR reads again in MiXCR, with one record for every CDR3 protein. Among approximately 40,000 distinct CDR3 sequences listed, approximately 20% were seen once.

The chain uses TRBV27 and TRBJ2-3; TRBD2 agrees at 9 bases. Sequenced input: glioma tissue, nonneoplastic brain tissue, or PBMCs (not recorded which). The sequence was collected from a human donor with low-grade glioma or glioblastoma, undergoing nonglioma brain surgery, or in good health (not recorded which). DNA for the CDR3: TGTGCCAGCAGTTTCCAGCGGGGGGCGGATACGCAGTATTTT. As protein: CASSFQRGADTQYF.